Below are 30 T cell receptor beta chains sequenced from a single sample in a study of CD8+ T cells in alopecia areata. The treatment here: oral pan-JAK inhibitor, 5-10 mg twice daily. Reverse transcribed after extraction, RNA yielded cDNA as the sequencing template. Assay used: immunoSEQ multiplex PCR; TCRdb lists only in-frame clones, some missing. The data hold more than 150,000 clones, with 45% to 65% observed a single time. The material was CD4+ T cells sorted from blood, obtained at week 4, from a patient treated with tofacitinib. The source of these receptors is a human donor with alopecia areata.

This chain links TRBV5-1 with TRBJ1-1; tentatively, D is TRBD1 (5 bases). This CDR3 region has 16 residues. Germline-derived CDR1 and CDR2 are SGHRS and YFSETQ. V shed 1 base and J shed 1 base, with 14 bases lying between them. The CDR3 spells CASSLQGGTANTEAFF. For the CDR3, the DNA is TGCGCCAGCAGCTTGCAGGGAGGGACGGCGAACACTGAAGCTTTCTTT.

The chain joins TRBV30 to TRBJ2-7; D remains ambiguous. V lost 8 bases and J 3 bases, leaving 14 bases between the germline ends. CDR1 is GTSNPN, CDR2 SVGIG, per germline (reference sequence). There are 12 residues in the CDR3. The CDR3 DNA reads as TGTGCCCAAGGAGCAGGCCGCTACGAGCAGTACTTC. Translation: CAQGAGRYEQYF.

The J gene is TRBJ1-2, the V gene TRBV6-5, with 8 positions matching TRBD1. The CDR3 loop spans 13 amino acids. V lost 6 bases to trimming and J lost 5 bases; unmatched junction nucleotides: 5. CDR1 MNHEY and CDR2 SVGAGI come from the germline V gene. The CDR3 region is CASSQQGGYGYTF. CDR3 coding DNA: TGTGCCAGCAGCCAACAGGGGGGATATGGCTACACCTTC.

This clone was detected only a few times. The chain uses TRBV30 and TRBJ1-1; 7 bases map to TRBD1. The germline CDR1 and CDR2 sequences are GTSNPN and SVGIG (reference sequence). This CDR3 region has 11 residues. V dropped 4 bases and J dropped 5; count of bases not matched to a gene: 1. The CDR3 DNA sequence: TGTGCCTGGACGACAGGGACTGAAGCTTTCTTT. Residues: CAWTTGTEAFF.

The chain has TRBV27 and TRBJ2-7; D may be TRBD2 (5 bases). CDR3 length: 13 amino acids. Trimming stripped 4 bases from V and 6 bases from J, with 13 bases between. Germline V gives CDR1 MNHEY, CDR2 SMNVEV (reference sequence). CDR3 residues: CASSSGGGGEQYF. In nucleotides, the CDR3 is TGTGCCAGCAGTTCCGGAGGCGGCGGCGAGCAGTACTTC.

The V and J genes are TRBV29-1 and TRBJ1-2; the D gene is possibly TRBD1 (5 bases). The CDR3 is made up of 14 amino acids. Germline values: CDR1 SQVTM, CDR2 ANQGSEA. Trimming shortened V by 3 bases and J by 6 bases, and 17 bases separated the two germline ends. The CDR3 nucleotides are TGCAGCGTTGACCCGAGGGGAGGCTCTAATGGCTACACCTTC. Translated, it gives CSVDPRGGSNGYTF. The whole variable domain, filled in from reference TRBV29-1 and TRBJ1-2, reads SAVISQKPSRDICQRGTSLTIQCQVDSQVTMMFWYRQQPGQSLTLIATANQGSEATYESGFVIDKFPISRPNLTFSTLTVSNMSPEDSSIYLCSVDPRGGSNGYTFGSGTRLTVV.

The CDR3 region is CASSLLWEQYF. The CDR3 nucleotides read TGTGCCAGCAGTCTCCTTTGGGAGCAGTACTTC. The chain has TRBV25-1 and TRBJ2-7; D gene ambiguous. From germline, CDR1 is MGHDK and CDR2 SYGVNS. The CDR3 is made up of 11 amino acids. With 5 bases removed from V and 7 bases from J, the gap between germline ends came to 9 bases.

V usage is TRBV29-1 and J usage is TRBJ2-5; 10 bases agree with TRBD1. The germline CDR1 and CDR2 sequences are SQVTM and ANQGSEA. Trimming at V came to 7 bases and at J to 5 bases, leaving 10 bases not matched to a gene. CDR3 length: 14 amino acids. CDR3 bases: TGCAGCGGGCGGGACAGGGGAGGGTCCGAGACCCAGTACTTC. Amino acids: CSGRDRGGSETQYF.

This clone was detected ten times or more. The CDR3 nucleotides read TGCGCCAGCAGCCAACGTTTCCCCCAAGGAGCTAATGAAAAACTGTTTTTT. Protein product: CASSQRFPQGANEKLFF. The V call is TRBV4-3, the J call TRBJ1-4; D ambiguous. V lost 2 bases, J lost 3 bases, and 16 bases lay in between. The V gene's germline CDR1 is LGHNA and CDR2 YSLEER. The CDR3 is 17 amino acids.

This chain uses TRBV6-1 with TRBJ2-3, with unresolved D. The germline V gene encodes CDR1 MNHNS and CDR2 SASEGT. V gave up 4 bases and J gave up 0 bases, with 14 bases separating them. The CDR3 spans 16 residues. The CDR3 reads CASSAGDGDSTDTQYF. CDR3 nucleotide sequence: TGTGCCAGCAGTGCCGGAGATGGAGACAGCACAGATACGCAGTATTTT.

The V and J genes are TRBV15 and TRBJ2-7; D is perhaps TRBD2 (6 bases). This CDR3 comprises 15 residues. Germline CDR1 is LNHNV and CDR2 is YYDKDF (reference sequence). V was trimmed by 4 bases and J by 6 bases, leaving 19 bases between them. In DNA form, the CDR3 reads TGTGCCACCAGCATAGGAGCTGGGGGGAACGGCGAGCAGTACTTC. Protein product: CATSIGAGGNGEQYF.

The genes are TRBV30 and TRBJ1-6; a possible D gene is TRBD1 (6 bases). Germline values: CDR1 GTSNPN, CDR2 SVGIG (reference sequence). V was clipped by 8 bases and J by 9 bases, with 17 bases between them. This CDR3 has 13 residues. The CDR3: CALGAGDRSPLHF. The CDR3 nucleotides are TGTGCCCTCGGGGCAGGGGATCGTTCACCCCTCCACTTT.

This clone was seen a few times. This sequence joins TRBV2 and TRBJ2-4; 11 bases are shared with TRBD2. Trimming at V came to 6 bases and at J to 6 bases, leaving 10 bases not matched to a gene. The germline CDR1 and CDR2 sequences are SNHLY and FYNNEI. This CDR3 has 16 residues. CDR3 sequence reads: CASRNDLAGGRNIQYF. CDR3 in DNA: TGTGCCAGCAGGAACGACTTAGCGGGGGGGCGAAACATTCAGTACTTC.

This clone was seen a few times. The chain couples TRBV10-3 to TRBJ1-3; a possible D gene is TRBD1 (6 bases). The length of the CDR3 is 15 residues. Germline CDR1 ENHRY, CDR2 SYGVKD. V was pared by 8 bases and J by 0 bases, with 14 bases between. CDR3 bases: TGTGCCATCTACGAAGGACAGTTCTCTGGAAACACCATATATTTT. This gives the protein CAIYEGQFSGNTIYF.

This clone was observed a handful of times. This sequence joins TRBV5-1 and TRBJ2-7; possibly TRBD1 for D (6 bases). This CDR3 comprises 12 residues. Germline V gives CDR1 SGHRS, CDR2 YFSETQ. Trimming pared 3 bases from V and 7 bases from J, leaving 11 bases between. The CDR3 region is CASSSGAEEQYF. For the CDR3, the DNA is TGCGCCAGCAGCTCAGGGGCTGAAGAGCAGTACTTC.

V usage is TRBV7-8 and J usage is TRBJ1-2; tentative D call: TRBD1 (5 bases). The germline V and J ends were trimmed by 5 bases and 7 bases, with 14 bases remaining between them. From germline, CDR1 is SGHVS and CDR2 FQNEAQ. The CDR3 runs 13 residues. The DNA of the CDR3 is TGTGCCAGCAGCCCACGCCGGGACTTTGGCTACACCTTC. Amino acids: CASSPRRDFGYTF.

In regard to this clone: The same CDR3 also results from other DNA sequences found in this sample. V is TRBV29-1 and J is TRBJ2-3; TRBD1 might be the D (6 bases). Trimming removed 1 base at V and 4 bases at J, with 12 bases between. The germline V gene has CDR1 SQVTM and CDR2 ANQGSEA. This CDR3 comprises 14 residues. The CDR3 sequence: CSVEGGRGADTQYF. The DNA for the CDR3 is TGCAGCGTTGAAGGGGGCAGGGGAGCAGATACGCAGTATTTT.

The V call is TRBV9, the J call TRBJ1-5; D unclear. V was clipped by 0 bases and J by 3 bases, with 10 bases between them. The CDR3 sequence is 15 residues long. Looked up from germline, CDR1 is SGDLS and CDR2 is YYNGEE. CDR3 coding DNA: TGTGCCAGCAGCGTAGGGGCAGACCTCAATCAGCCCCAGCATTTT. Its translation is CASSVGADLNQPQHF. Drawing the rest from reference TRBV9 and TRBJ1-5, the complete variable domain is DSGVTQTPKHLITATGQRVTLRCSPRSGDLSVYWYQQSLDQGLQFLIQYYNGEERAKGNILERFSAQQFPDLHSELNLSSLELGDSALYFCASSVGADLNQPQHFGDGTRLSIL.

Only one count was recorded for this clone. The chain recombines TRBV7-2 with TRBJ1-1, with 9 bases matching TRBD1. The CDR3 is 14 amino acids. Germline trimming cut 5 bases from V and 8 bases from J; bases unmatched to any gene: 9. Looked up from germline, CDR1 is SGHTA and CDR2 is FQGNSA. CDR3 nucleotides: TGTGCCAGCAGCGCAAACAGGGGGCTGCCCGAAGCTTTCTTT. It specifies CASSANRGLPEAFF.

This clone was observed a handful of times. J is TRBJ1-2 and V is TRBV29-1; D might be TRBD1 (6 bases). The V gene lost 6 bases and the J gene lost 4 bases, with 12 bases spanning the gap. CDR1 and CDR2 from the germline V gene are SQVTM and ANQGSEA. The CDR3 has 12 residues. CDR3 sequence (DNA): TGCAGCGTAAACAGGGACCTCTATGGCTACACCTTC. The encoded protein is CSVNRDLYGYTF.

Notes on this clone: Other DNA variants within this sample encode the same CDR3. V gene TRBV29-1 combines with J gene TRBJ1-1; 11 nucleotides agree with TRBD1. Trimming at V came to 3 bases and at J to 4 bases, leaving 4 bases not matched to a gene. This CDR3 has 14 residues. Looked up from germline, CDR1 is SQVTM and CDR2 is ANQGSEA. The CDR3, as DNA: TGCAGCGTTGAGAGGGGACAGGGGGGCACTGAAGCTTTCTTT. This encodes CSVERGQGGTEAFF.

The chain combines TRBV28 with TRBJ1-1; 9 positions agree with TRBD1. From germline, CDR1 is MDHEN and CDR2 SYDVKM. V was pared by 5 bases and J by 6 bases, with 16 bases of the junction left unmatched. The CDR3 contains 17 residues. Here the CDR3 DNA reads TGTGCCAGCAGTAAAGGGAGGCGGACAGGGGAATTTGCTGAAGCTTTCTTT. This sequence encodes CASSKGRRTGEFAEAFF. Filled out from reference TRBV28 and TRBJ1-1, the complete variable domain reads DVKVTQSSRYLVKRTGEKVFLECVQDMDHENMFWYRQDPGLGLRLIYFSYDVKMKEKGDIPEGYSVSREKKERFSLILESASTNQTSMYLCASSKGRRTGEFAEAFFGQGTRLTVV.

This clone has just a few counts. The CDR3 bases are TGCAGCGCCCAGACAGGGGGCCAGGAAAAACTGTTTTTT. Amino acids: CSAQTGGQEKLFF. The rearrangement links TRBV29-1 to TRBJ1-4; 10 bases agree with TRBD1. This CDR3 is 13 amino acids long. CDR1 is SQVTM and CDR2 is ANQGSEA in the germline V gene. The trim removed 7 bases at V and 8 bases at J, leaving 7 bases unmatched.

CDR3 amino acids: CASSQGRGGYYYEQYF. The CDR3 DNA sequence: TGCGCCAGCAGCCAAGGGCGGGGGGGTTACTACTACGAGCAGTACTTC. J is TRBJ2-7 and V is TRBV4-3, with 9 bases fitting TRBD2. This CDR3 has 16 residues. Germline CDR1 and CDR2: LGHNA and YSLEER. V was pared by 1 base and J by 3 bases, with 7 bases of the junction left unmatched.

The chain uses TRBV28 and TRBJ2-7; D possibly matches TRBD1 or TRBD2 (5 bases each). The CDR3 extends over 13 amino acids. Germline assignment: CDR1 MDHEN and CDR2 SYDVKM. V lost 3 bases, J lost 3 bases, and 9 bases lay in between. The DNA for the CDR3 is TGTGCCAGCAGTTTTGCTGGGGGCTACGAGCAGTACTTC. Translated: CASSFAGGYEQYF.

This clone turned up a few times. J is TRBJ2-5 and V is TRBV28; D might be TRBD1 or TRBD2, each matching 6 bases. Looked up from germline, CDR1 is MDHEN and CDR2 is SYDVKM. The CDR3 loop spans 19 amino acids. V was trimmed by 5 bases and J by 0 bases, leaving 25 bases between them. CDR3 loop: CASSRGVHPGAPYQETQYF. CDR3 bases: TGTGCCAGCAGTCGGGGCGTCCATCCGGGGGCCCCGTACCAAGAGACCCAGTACTTC. Looking up the rest from reference TRBV28 and TRBJ2-5 gives the full variable domain: DVKVTQSSRYLVKRTGEKVFLECVQDMDHENMFWYRQDPGLGLRLIYFSYDVKMKEKGDIPEGYSVSREKKERFSLILESASTNQTSMYLCASSRGVHPGAPYQETQYFGPGTRLLVL.

V usage is TRBV5-6 and J usage is TRBJ2-7; TRBD1 or TRBD2 may be the D gene (6 bases each). The CDR3 loop spans 15 amino acids. V shed 0 bases and J shed 2 bases, with 12 bases lying between them. Germline V gives CDR1 SGHDT, CDR2 YYEEEE. Here the CDR3 reads CASSLVGGSAYEQYF. DNA for the CDR3: TGTGCCAGCAGCTTGGTGGGGGGCTCCGCCTACGAGCAGTACTTC.

The chain uses TRBV28 and TRBJ2-7; D possibly corresponds to TRBD1 (6 bases). Germline-derived CDR1 and CDR2 are MDHEN and SYDVKM. V was cut by 4 bases and J by 4 bases, with 8 bases left in between. The CDR3 covers 12 residues. The chain's CDR3 is CASSSGVYEQYF. CDR3 nucleotide sequence: TGTGCCAGCAGTTCAGGGGTGTACGAGCAGTACTTC.

This clone turned up a few times. V is TRBV25-1 and J is TRBJ2-3; 10 bases map to TRBD1. In germline, CDR1 is MGHDK, CDR2 SYGVNS. The ends lost 4 bases at V and 5 bases at J; junction bases unmatched: 9. The CDR3 contains 16 residues. CDR3 nucleotide sequence: TGTGCCAGCAGTGTCTCCGGGACAGGGGTGGAAGATACGCAGTATTTT. Protein product: CASSVSGTGVEDTQYF.

This rearrangement joins TRBV5-1 to TRBJ2-7; D tentatively fits TRBD1 or TRBD2 (5 bases each). The CDR3 is 14 amino acids. Germline lookup yields CDR1 SGHRS and CDR2 YFSETQ. With 1 base removed from V and 0 bases from J, the gap between germline ends came to 8 bases. This chain's CDR3 is CASSLPRGSYEQYF. The CDR3 region has the DNA TGCGCCAGCAGCTTGCCGAGGGGCTCCTACGAGCAGTACTTC.